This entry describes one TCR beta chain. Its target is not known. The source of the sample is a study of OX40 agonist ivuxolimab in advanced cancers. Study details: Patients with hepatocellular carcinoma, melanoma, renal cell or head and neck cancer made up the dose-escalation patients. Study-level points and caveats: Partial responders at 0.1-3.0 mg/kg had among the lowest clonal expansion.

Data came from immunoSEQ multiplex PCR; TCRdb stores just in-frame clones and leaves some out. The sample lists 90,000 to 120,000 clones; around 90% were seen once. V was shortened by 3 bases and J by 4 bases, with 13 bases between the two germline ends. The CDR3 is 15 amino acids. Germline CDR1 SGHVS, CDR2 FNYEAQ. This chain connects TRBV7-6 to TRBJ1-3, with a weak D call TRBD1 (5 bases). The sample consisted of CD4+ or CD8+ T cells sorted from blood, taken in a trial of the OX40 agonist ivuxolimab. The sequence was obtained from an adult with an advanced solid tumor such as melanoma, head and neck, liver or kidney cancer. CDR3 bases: TGTGCCAGCAGCTTGGGAACAGGAGCCGGAAACACCATATATTTT. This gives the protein CASSLGTGAGNTIYF.